This entry features one TCR beta chain sequence. Its binding antigen is unknown. Per-base quality was not reported, and no clone a single base away is much larger than it. For sequencing of the TCRbeta CDR3 region, genomic DNA was extracted from the sorted cells. The immunoSEQ Assay was used to sequence the TCRbeta CDR3 regions. The source is immuneACCESS, and TCRdb retained only in-frame sequences with V and J called. Part of the clones is not carried over; for the studies checked, unresolved V genes explain less than half of this, and the remainder is unexplained. Across this sample there are 78,000 or so clones, with around 90% seen only once. The top ten clones comprise 10% of the sample. Deletion took 1 base off V and 1 base off J, with a span of 7 bases between the germline ends. The germline V gene sets CDR1 to SGHRS and CDR2 to YFSETQ. The CDR3 sequence holds 14 residues, the cysteine and phenylalanine included. The only DNA kept is the CDR3, 42 bases in frame from the first base.

The data were obtained in a study of OX40 agonist ivuxolimab in advanced cancers. Some background on the complete study: Ivuxolimab was a fully human IgG2 agonistic monoclonal antibody targeting the costimulatory receptor OX40 (CD134). In the dose-escalation cohort, 65% to 85% of patients were male, and the mean age was around 60 years with a range of roughly 23 to 79. Intravenous ivuxolimab was administered to patients every 2 weeks at six dose levels: 0.01, 0.1, 0.3, 1.5, 3 and 10 mg/kg. Partial responses occurred in three dose-escalation patients, of whom one had hepatocellular carcinoma and two had cutaneous melanoma. Among the roughly 50 dose-escalation patients, roughly 20 had hepatocellular carcinoma, roughly 15 melanoma, 9 renal cell carcinoma and 9 head and neck cancer. Patients were allowed to have had prior anti-PD-1, anti-PD-L1 or anti-CTLA-4 therapy, and less than 45% of the dose-escalation patients had previously received checkpoint inhibitors. The paper covers the monotherapy dose-escalation part of the phase I ivuxolimab trial, which included N of about 56 patients. The point of sequencing TCRbeta in the periphery was to test whether ivuxolimab changed TCR sequence diversity and drove clonal T-cell expansion.

The trial excluded patients who had a history of autoimmune disease or who were on systemic immunosuppression. Peripheral blood for TCR sequencing was collected from all dose cohorts at baseline, on cycle 4 day 1, and on cycle 7 day 1. Samples came from an open-label, multicenter, first-in-human phase I dose-escalation trial of ivuxolimab. Adults with locally advanced or metastatic melanoma, renal cell, hepatocellular, or head and neck squamous cell carcinoma were enrolled in the trial. Before TCR sequencing, CD4+ T cells and CD8+ T cells were sorted from peripheral blood as separate populations. Study-level results and caveats: After ivuxolimab, CD8+ T cells had more expanded clones than CD4+ T cells on average. In the 0.1-3.0 mg/kg groups, partial responders were among the patients with the lowest normalized peripheral clonal expansion, particularly in CD8+ T cells. Clonal expansion of both CD4+ and CD8+ blood T cells was observed from baseline to week 6 at doses 0.1 to 3.0 mg/kg. Low levels of normalized T-cell clonal expansion were also seen in some patients who did not respond. Antigen specificity was not determined for the clonally expanded peripheral T cells.

Sequencing was performed on CD4+ or CD8+ T cells sorted from blood, taken in a trial of the OX40 agonist ivuxolimab. This receptor was obtained from an adult with an advanced solid tumor such as melanoma, head and neck, liver or kidney cancer. The receptor chain draws on TRBV5-1 and TRBJ2-3; the D gene is perhaps TRBD2, on 6 matching bases. This receptor carries the CDR3 CASSLWGGTDTQYF. DNA sequence: TGCGCCAGCAGCTTGTGGGGGGGCACAGATACGCAGTATTTT. Here the CDR3 is joined to the reference TRBV5-1 and TRBJ2-3 genes, and the full variable domain is: KAGVTQTPRYLIKTRGQQVTLSCSPISGHRSVSWYQQTPGQGLQFLFEYFSETQRNKGNFPGRFSGRQFSNSRSEMNVSTLELGDSALYLCASSLWGGTDTQYFGPGTRLTVL.